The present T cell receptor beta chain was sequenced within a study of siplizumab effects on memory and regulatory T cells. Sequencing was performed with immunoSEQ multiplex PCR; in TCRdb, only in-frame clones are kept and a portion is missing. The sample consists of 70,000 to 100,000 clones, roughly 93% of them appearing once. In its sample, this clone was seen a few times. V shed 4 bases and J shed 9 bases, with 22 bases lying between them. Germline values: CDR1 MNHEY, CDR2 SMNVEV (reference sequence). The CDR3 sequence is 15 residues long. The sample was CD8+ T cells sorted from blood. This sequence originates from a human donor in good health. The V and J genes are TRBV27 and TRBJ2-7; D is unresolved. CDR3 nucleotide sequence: TGTGCCAGCAGTTCATCCGAGACTGGGCTTTTAGGGCAGTACTTC. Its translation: CASSSSETGLLGQYF.